This T cell receptor beta chain was captured in a study of CD8+CD57+ T cells in acquired aplastic anemia. For the study at large: The study obtained an average of roughly 3 ug of DNA from sorted CD4+ and CD8+ cells.

On this clonotype itself: Its specificity is not known. This CDR3 fails to terminate in the conserved phenylalanine or tryptophan, so it likely reflects a read error. The DNA is left out, because the CDR3 cannot be placed on it with certainty; the CDR3 is given as TCRdb lists it.

Germline V lookup: CDR1 SGHDN, CDR2 FVKESK. The CDR3 contains 8 residues when both ends are counted. Findings and caveats of the study: Researchers report that 25 to 35 CD8+ CDR3 sequences appeared in both patients and controls. CD8+ Simpson's diversity in patients was not significantly different from that in controls.

TCR beta VDJ and CDR3 were profiled, and genomic DNA was the template. MiXCR, applied by TCRdb to the reads, yields one record per CDR3 protein. The sample holds hundreds of thousands of distinct CDR3 sequences, about 56% seen once. The receptor comes from a human donor with severe aplastic anemia or a healthy control (not recorded which). The sequenced material came from sorted CD4+, CD8+, or CD8+CD57+ T cells (not recorded which) from PBMCs. The chain has TRBV14 and TRBJ1-3. This CDR3 is CASSQASS.